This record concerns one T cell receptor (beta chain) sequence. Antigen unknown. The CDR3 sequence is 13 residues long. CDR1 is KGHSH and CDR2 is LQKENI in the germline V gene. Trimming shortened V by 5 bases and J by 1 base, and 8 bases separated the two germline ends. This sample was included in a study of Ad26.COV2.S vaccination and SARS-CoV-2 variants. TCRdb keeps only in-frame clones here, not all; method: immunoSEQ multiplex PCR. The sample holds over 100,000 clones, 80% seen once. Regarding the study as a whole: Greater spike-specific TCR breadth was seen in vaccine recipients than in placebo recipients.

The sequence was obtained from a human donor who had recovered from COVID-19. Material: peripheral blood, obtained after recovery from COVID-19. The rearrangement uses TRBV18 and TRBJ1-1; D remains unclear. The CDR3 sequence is CASSSGWNTEAFF. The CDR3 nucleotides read TGTGCCAGCTCAAGTGGCTGGAACACTGAAGCTTTCTTT.